This T cell receptor beta chain was retrieved from a study of cytomegalovirus exposure and HLA in healthy donors. The PCR employed 60 Vbeta primers together with 13 Jbeta primers. This table comes from immunoSEQ multiplex PCR, and its TCRdb copy is limited to in-frame clones, with some not included. This sample has 250,000 to 300,000 clones; about 90% occur once, and the top ten carry about 1.7%. Trimming cost V 4 bases and J 5 bases, with 15 bases left between them. The CDR3 contains 15 residues. Per germline, CDR1 MNHNY and CDR2 SVGAGI (reference sequence). V usage is TRBV6-6 and J usage is TRBJ1-5; D is perhaps TRBD1 (5 bases). Sequenced: PBMCs. This receptor was taken from a girl aged 2 to 10 in good health and CMV-seronegative. The DNA for the CDR3 is TGTGCCAGCAGTTCTACCGGGACTCAGGATCAGCCCCAGCATTTT. Translation gives CASSSTGTQDQPQHF.